The entry that follows covers one T cell receptor (beta chain) sequence. These data belong to a study of blood T cell repertoires in COVID-19. About the study: Material from acute and convalescent COVID-19 was sourced from the United States, Italy and Spain. Nucleic acid was either cDNA or gDNA, and it came from T cells, B-cell-depleted T cells, or PBMCs.

In the study's own analysis: Estimated nucleated cell counts came from reference gene primer amplification. Using immunoSEQ multiplex PCR, the repertoire was profiled, and TCRdb retains in-frame clones only, with some absent. The V and J calls and the clone size are those of that table, but D and trimming were determined from the DNA. The table shows about 120,000 clones, with less than 90% occurring only once. This clonotype originated in a man older than 75 with acute or convalescent COVID-19. Material for sequencing was peripheral blood.

CDR3: CASSYTGGASEKLFF. The CDR3 nucleotides are TGTGCCAGCAGTTACACAGGAGGGGCTAGCGAAAAACTGTTTTTT. The chain links TRBV6-6 to TRBJ1-4, with D tentatively TRBD1 (5 bases). This CDR3 spans 15 amino acids. Germline V lookup: CDR1 MNHNY, CDR2 SVGAGI (reference sequence). V was clipped by 2 bases and J by 8 bases, with 15 bases between them.